These 22 T cell receptor beta chains were all obtained from the same sample, sequenced in a study of regulatory T cells in long-lasting Graves disease. Combining iRepertoire HTBI primers with Arm-PCR of CDR3 regions, the authors built TCR beta libraries. TCRdb reprocessed the multiplex PCR reads with MiXCR, giving one entry per CDR3 protein. The data hold about 470,000 distinct CDR3 sequences, with around 21% observed a single time. Time point denoted: persistent/refractory GD, antithyroid drugs over 5 years with positive TRAb. Isolated PBMC RNA provided the starting material for the TCR library. The sample in question was peripheral blood mononuclear cells (PBMCs), obtained when the disease was refractory, from a patient treated with antithyroid drugs. The receptors stem from a female donor with Graves disease.

This clonotype was counted ten times or more. J is TRBJ2-7 and V is TRBV19; D not certain. Germline V gene sequence: CDR1 LNHDA, CDR2 SQIVND (reference sequence). V was pared by 8 bases and J by 4 bases, with 12 bases between. This CDR3 is 12 amino acids long. CDR3 amino acids: CASQSSRYEQYF. As DNA, the CDR3 is TGTGCCAGTCAATCCTCCAGATACGAGCAGTACTTC.

This clonotype was observed many times. The rearrangement uses TRBV28 and TRBJ2-3, with 8 bases lining up with TRBD1. The CDR3 extends over 17 amino acids. Germline assignment: CDR1 MDHEN and CDR2 SYDVKM. The V and J ends lost 5 bases and 2 bases, in that order; junction bases with no gene match: 12. CDR3 residues: CASSPLGDRSYTDTQYF. CDR3 bases: TGTGCCAGCAGTCCCCTTGGGGACAGGTCCTACACAGATACGCAGTATTTT.

The J gene is TRBJ2-7, the V gene TRBV5-4, with D tentatively TRBD2 (5 bases). The V end was cut by 0 bases, the J end by 2 bases, with 12 bases between. CDR1 and CDR2 from the germline V gene are SGHNT and YYREEE (reference sequence). This CDR3 is built from 15 residues. The CDR3 DNA is TGTGCCAGCAGCTTGGAAGCCGGGAAACCCTACGAGCAGTACTTC. This codes for CASSLEAGKPYEQYF.

J is TRBJ2-3 and V is TRBV11-2; no clear D. The germline CDR1 and CDR2 sequences are SGHAT and FQNNGV. The CDR3 covers 14 residues. Trimming shortened V by 0 bases and J by 3 bases, and 7 bases separated the two germline ends. Here the CDR3 reads CASSLEGMTDTQYF. The CDR3 nucleotides read TGTGCCAGCAGCTTAGAGGGGATGACAGATACGCAGTATTTT.

This clonotype showed up many times. The chain carries TRBV5-5 and TRBJ1-5; no clear D gene. CDR3 size: 13 residues. Trimming shortened V by 1 base and J by 1 base, and 3 bases separated the two germline ends. In germline, CDR1 is SGHKS, CDR2 YYEKEE (reference sequence). The CDR3 bases are TGTGCCAGCAGCTTGAGGAGCAATCAGCCCCAGCATTTT. Its protein product is CASSLRSNQPQHF.

This clonotype was seen only a few times. The chain recombines TRBV11-3 with TRBJ2-1; tentative D call: TRBD2 (6 bases). Germline V gives CDR1 SGHNT, CDR2 YENEEA. V was shortened by 11 bases and J by 5 bases, with 25 bases between the two germline ends. This CDR3 comprises 16 residues. CDR3 bases: TGTGCCCAGCATCCCTGGGGGGACCCGAGGGACAATGAGCAGTTCTTC. This translates into CAQHPWGDPRDNEQFF.

The chain is built from TRBV7-2 and TRBJ1-2; D might be TRBD1 (6 bases). Trimming removed 5 bases from V and 8 bases from J, with 12 bases in between. This CDR3 region has 12 residues. Germline V gene data show CDR1 as SGHTA and CDR2 as FQGNSA. This chain's CDR3 is CASSITGSGYTF. The CDR3 DNA is TGTGCCAGCAGCATCACAGGGTCCGGCTACACCTTC. Supplemented by reference TRBV7-2 and TRBJ1-2, the full variable domain reads GAGVSQSPSNKVTEKGKDVELRCDPISGHTALYWYRQSLGQGLEFLIYFQGNSAPDKSGLPSDRFSAERTGGSVSTLTIQRTQQEDSAVYLCASSITGSGYTFGSGTRLTVV.

This clonotype was counted ten times or more. The gene calls are TRBV12-3 or TRBV12-4 and TRBJ2-2, with 7 bases fitting TRBD2. The CDR3 loop spans 15 amino acids. V lost 6 bases, J lost 0 bases, and 4 bases stayed unmatched. The CDR3: CASRLGGANTGELFF. CDR3 in DNA: TGTGCCAGCAGGTTGGGGGGGGCGAACACCGGGGAGCTGTTTTTT.

The gene calls are TRBV5-1 and TRBJ1-4; 7 nucleotides agree with TRBD1. CDR3 length: 15 amino acids. Germline CDR1 reads SGHRS; CDR2 reads YFSETQ. J was trimmed by 3 bases and V by 4 bases; bases with no gene match: 6. CDR3 in DNA: TGCGCCAGCAGCGTAACAGGGGCCCCTAATGAAAAACTGTTTTTT. It yields the protein CASSVTGAPNEKLFF.

This clonotype was found many times. The chain couples TRBV12-3 or TRBV12-4 to TRBJ1-1; TRBD1 matches 7 bases. V shed 5 bases and J 0 bases; nucleotides not matched to a gene: 3. The CDR3 loop spans 14 amino acids. This chain's CDR3 is CASSTGQMNTEAFF. CDR3 bases: TGTGCCAGCAGTACGGGACAGATGAACACTGAAGCTTTCTTT.

This clonotype turned up a few times. The rearrangement links TRBV5-6 to TRBJ2-5, with D maybe TRBD2 (5 bases). The CDR3 is 15 amino acids. V gave up 0 bases and J gave up 3 bases, with 12 bases separating them. Germline V gene sequence: CDR1 SGHDT, CDR2 YYEEEE. The chain's CDR3 is CASSLDLYGKETQYF. CDR3 sequence (DNA): TGTGCCAGCAGCTTGGACCTATACGGGAAAGAGACCCAGTACTTC. Using reference TRBV5-6 and TRBJ2-5 for the parts outside the CDR3, the full variable domain is DAGVTQSPTHLIKTRGQQVTLRCSPKSGHDTVSWYQQALGQGPQFIFQYYEEEERQRGNFPDRFSGHQFPNYSSELNVNALLLGDSALYLCASSLDLYGKETQYFGPGTRLLVL.

In this sample, this clonotype turned up a few times. The J gene is TRBJ2-7, the V gene TRBV6-1, with D tentatively TRBD1 (6 bases). Per germline, CDR1 MNHNS and CDR2 SASEGT. Trimming cost V 10 bases and J 3 bases, with 16 bases left between them. CDR3 length: 13 residues. The CDR3 spells CATQGYGIYEQYF. The CDR3 DNA reads TGTGCCACCCAGGGGTACGGAATCTACGAGCAGTACTTC.

There are a few counts of this clonotype. The chain employs TRBV7-9 and TRBJ2-5; D perhaps matches TRBD2 (6 bases). The V gene's germline CDR1 is SEHNR and CDR2 FQNEAQ (reference sequence). The CDR3 is made up of 16 amino acids. The V gene lost 5 bases and the J gene lost 2 bases, with 18 bases spanning the gap. The CDR3 DNA reads as TGTGCCAGCAGCCCTCCCACGGGAGTTAAACAAGAGACCCAGTACTTC. Translating gives CASSPPTGVKQETQYF.

This clonotype was found many times. The chain recombines TRBV20-1 with TRBJ1-2; D is unresolved. V was trimmed by 0 bases and J by 5 bases, leaving 10 bases between them. CDR3 size: 13 residues. Germline values: CDR1 DFQATT, CDR2 SNEGSKA (reference sequence). CDR3 sequence (DNA): TGCAGTGCTAGAGAGAGGGCAGCTTATGGCTACACCTTC. Protein: CSARERAAYGYTF.

This clonotype was seen more than once but under ten times. V and J are TRBV25-1 and TRBJ2-5; D possibly corresponds to TRBD1 (5 bases). The V gene lost 2 bases and the J gene lost 5 bases, with 12 bases spanning the gap. Germline loops: CDR1 MGHDK, CDR2 SYGVNS. The CDR3 has 14 residues. The CDR3 nucleotides read TGTGCCAGCAGTGAACAGGGATTAGGGGAGACCCAGTACTTC. Residues: CASSEQGLGETQYF.

Ten or more counts support this clonotype. The J gene is TRBJ1-1, the V gene TRBV28, with TRBD1 matching over 9 bases. Germline CDR1 and CDR2: MDHEN and SYDVKM. The CDR3 extends over 17 amino acids. Trimming took 4 bases from V and 5 from J; bases not matched to a gene: 14. This CDR3 reads CASSSLGQGEPRTEAFF. Written as DNA, the CDR3 is TGTGCCAGCAGTTCCCTGGGACAGGGAGAACCTCGGACTGAAGCTTTCTTT.

This clonotype came up many times. CDR3 region: CASSTPTGGDIQYF. DNA of the CDR3: TGTGCCAGCAGTACACCTACAGGGGGGGACATTCAGTACTTC. This rearrangement joins TRBV28 to TRBJ2-4; tentative D call: TRBD1 (8 bases). Looked up from germline, CDR1 is MDHEN and CDR2 is SYDVKM. With 5 bases removed from V and 8 bases from J, the gap between germline ends came to 16 bases. This CDR3 region has 14 residues.

This clonotype occurred many times. The V gene is TRBV28, the J gene TRBJ2-7, with 8 bases fitting TRBD2. The J segment lost 5 bases and the V segment lost 3 bases, leaving 3 bases of the junction unmatched. This CDR3 region has 13 residues. The germline V gene has CDR1 MDHEN and CDR2 SYDVKM. CDR3 amino acids: CASSFRTSNEQYF. The CDR3 nucleotides are TGTGCCAGCAGTTTCAGGACTAGCAACGAGCAGTACTTC.

This clonotype was counted a few times. V gene TRBV27 combines with J gene TRBJ1-4; possibly TRBD1 for D (6 bases). The germline V gene has CDR1 MNHEY and CDR2 SMNVEV (reference sequence). Deletions cut 5 bases from V and 7 bases from J, with 17 bases between. CDR3 length equals 15 residues. The CDR3 reads CASSLKQGHGEKLFF. CDR3 nucleotides: TGTGCCAGCAGTCTAAAACAGGGACATGGTGAAAAACTGTTTTTT.

This clonotype was detected a few times. This chain links TRBV3-1 with TRBJ2-7; D is unclear. Germline V gives CDR1 LGHDT, CDR2 YNNKEL (reference sequence). V was cut by 2 bases and J by 6 bases, with 8 bases left in between. The CDR3 spans 12 residues. CDR3 bases: TGTGCCAGCAGCCAAATTGAGGCCGAGCAGTACTTC. It codes for CASSQIEAEQYF.

This clonotype is a singleton in its sample. A much larger clone is a single base away; this may be a read error. The chain is built from TRBV7-2 and TRBJ2-7; TRBD2 might be the D (6 bases). V shed 3 bases and J shed 4 bases, with 16 bases lying between them. CDR3 length: 15 amino acids. CDR1 and CDR2 from the germline V gene are SGHTA and FQGNSA. This chain's CDR3 is CASSLWGSGDYEQYF. As DNA, the CDR3 is TGTGCCAGCAGCTTGTGGGGTAGCGGAGATTACGAGCAGTACTTC.

This clonotype was counted between two and nine times. The CDR3 DNA follows: TGTGCCTTACACCCGGGCCAGGGCGAAAGCTACGAGCAGTACTTC. Translating it yields CALHPGQGESYEQYF. The V call is TRBV6-1, the J call TRBJ2-7, with D perhaps matching TRBD1 (5 bases). Germline-derived CDR1 and CDR2 are MNHNS and SASEGT. The CDR3 has 15 residues. Trimming left V 11 bases short and J 3 bases short, with 23 bases between.